The present entry profiles one T cell receptor (beta chain) with its context. The target antigen is unknown. Sequencing of DNA taken from cultured CD4+ T cells relied on the Oncomine TCR Beta short-read assay. TCRdb independently ran MiXCR on the PCR reads; one entry per CDR3 protein. The sample consists of over 15,000 distinct CDR3 sequences, about 45% of them appearing once. Treatment defined: approximately 10-day PBMC culture with coronavirus spike peptide pools or control peptides (ViraFEST assay). ViraFEST expanded antigen-specific T cells with peptide pools, then sequenced TCRs. This sample is drawn from a study of vaccination and CD4 T cells after COVID-19. Whole-study context: The convalescents included six males and four females, and among them two were Hispanic while seven were Caucasian.

General study results and limits: Convalescent patients' clones that were vaccine-specific were spike mono-reactive in 304 of 307 cases.

The germline V gene encodes CDR1 SGHTA and CDR2 FQGTGA. This CDR3 region has 13 residues. The V gene lost 4 bases and the J gene lost 3 bases, with 6 bases spanning the gap. Sequencing used CD4+ T cells from blood, cultured in vitro, obtained after SARS-CoV-2 vaccination. The receptor's source is a human donor who had recovered from COVID-19. V gene TRBV7-3 combines with J gene TRBJ2-2; D uncertain. As DNA, the CDR3 is TGTGCCAGCAGCTCGGATTACACCGGGGAGCTGTTTTTT. It codes for CASSSDYTGELFF.